A single sample is the source of the 23 T cell receptor beta chains below, sequenced in a study of T cells in Graves' hyperthyroidism and ophthalmopathy (dated by TCRdb to the late 2010s). Libraries were made using multiplex PCR. Sequenced on an Illumina HiSeq 2000. TCR beta CDR3 regions were amplified from RNA transcripts. The first round of RT-PCR for the TCR CDR3 was performed with the HTBI primer set and the Qiagen OneStep RT-PCR kit. TCRdb applied fastp at Q25 and MiXCR to the public reads, then kept only in-frame beta chains. Rows are unified per CDR3 protein, each entry keeping the most common DNA and genes. Present in this sample are about 570,000 distinct CDR3 sequences, around 15% of which were seen just once. Roughly 14% of the sample belongs to the ten largest clones. Sequencing used blood. These receptors came from a woman aged 40 to 50 with Graves' hyperthyroidism.

The chain combines TRBV2 with TRBJ1-1; 11 nucleotides line up with TRBD1. The J segment lost 1 base and the V segment lost 2 bases, leaving 3 bases of the junction unmatched. CDR1 and CDR2 from the germline V gene are SNHLY and FYNNEI. The CDR3 is made up of 16 amino acids. In DNA form, the CDR3 reads TGTGCCAGCAGTGAATGGACAGGGGGCAGGAACACTGAAGCTTTCTTT. Its translation: CASSEWTGGRNTEAFF. Drawing the rest from reference TRBV2 and TRBJ1-1, the complete variable domain is EPEVTQTPSHQVTQMGQEVILRCVPISNHLYFYWYRQILGQKVEFLVSFYNNEISEKSEIFDDQFSVERPDGSNFTLKIRSTKLEDSAMYFCASSEWTGGRNTEAFFGQGTRLTVV.

This clonotype was seen more than once but under ten times. The V and J genes are TRBV5-1 and TRBJ1-4; TRBD1 aligns across 7 bases. The J segment lost 4 bases and the V segment lost 5 bases, leaving 5 bases of the junction unmatched. The germline V gene encodes CDR1 SGHRS and CDR2 YFSETQ. The CDR3 extends over 14 amino acids. The CDR3 sequence: CASREGAHNEKLFF. CDR3 nucleotides: TGCGCCAGCAGAGAGGGGGCTCATAATGAAAAACTGTTTTTT.

This clonotype has at least ten counts. This chain connects TRBV20-1 to TRBJ2-2; D is perhaps TRBD2 (5 bases). This CDR3 has 17 residues. In germline, CDR1 is DFQATT, CDR2 SNEGSKA (reference sequence). Trimming shortened V by 2 bases and J by 3 bases, and 19 bases separated the two germline ends. The CDR3: CSARKLGRRWDTGELFF. The CDR3 nucleotides read TGCAGTGCTAGAAAGCTGGGGAGAAGATGGGACACCGGGGAGCTGTTTTTT.

This CDR3 is CASSLSATSGNNEQFF. The CDR3 nucleotides are TGTGCCAGCAGCTTGTCGGCGACTAGCGGAAACAATGAGCAGTTCTTC. This rearrangement joins TRBV5-5 to TRBJ2-1; 9 nucleotides align to TRBD2. CDR1 and CDR2 from the germline V gene are SGHKS and YYEKEE (reference sequence). V trimming: 1 base; J trimming: 5 bases; junction bases outside the gene matches: 7. This CDR3 has 16 amino acids.

This clonotype was detected ten times or more. V gene TRBV3-1 combines with J gene TRBJ2-7, with D possibly TRBD2 on 5 matching bases. The CDR3 sequence is 13 residues long. Deletions cut 2 bases from V and 2 bases from J, with 7 bases between. Per the germline V gene, CDR1 is LGHDT and CDR2 is YNNKEL (reference sequence). Here the CDR3 reads CASSQSGPYEQYF. Here the CDR3 DNA reads TGTGCCAGCAGCCAAAGCGGACCCTACGAGCAGTACTTC.

This clonotype was found many times. The gene calls are TRBV20-1 and TRBJ2-7; D not resolved. The length of the CDR3 is 14 residues. The V gene lost 0 bases and the J gene lost 2 bases, with 11 bases spanning the gap. Germline V gene data show CDR1 as DFQATT and CDR2 as SNEGSKA (reference sequence). CDR3 bases: TGCAGTGCTAGAGATTTGGCTAGTCCCTACGAGCAGTACTTC. Its protein product is CSARDLASPYEQYF.

The V gene is TRBV10-3, the J gene TRBJ1-1; D possibly corresponds to TRBD1 (5 bases). With 8 bases removed from V and 5 bases from J, the gap between germline ends came to 15 bases. The CDR3 has 13 residues. Germline values: CDR1 ENHRY, CDR2 SYGVKD. The CDR3 spells CAIGRGPGTEAFF. Written as DNA, the CDR3 is TGTGCCATCGGCCGGGGACCGGGGACTGAAGCTTTCTTT.

This clonotype has ten or more counts. The V and J genes are TRBV5-1 and TRBJ2-3, with 9 bases aligning to TRBD2. The CDR3 extends over 17 amino acids. Germline trimming cut 0 bases from V and 6 bases from J; bases unmatched to any gene: 11. Germline V gene data show CDR1 as SGHRS and CDR2 as YFSETQ. CDR3 nucleotide sequence: TGCGCCAGCAGCTTGGGACTAGCGGACCCACGAGGGGATACGCAGTATTTT. Amino acid sequence: CASSLGLADPRGDTQYF.

This clonotype was found many times. The chain uses TRBV7-2 and TRBJ2-2, with D perhaps matching TRBD1 (6 bases). The germline gives CDR1 SGHTA, CDR2 FQGNSA. V gave up 3 bases and J gave up 1 base, with 9 bases separating them. This CDR3 is built from 15 residues. The CDR3 DNA reads TGTGCCAGCAGCTTGCAACAGGGGAACACCGGGGAGCTGTTTTTT. The encoded protein is CASSLQQGNTGELFF.

With respect to this clonotype: At one boundary the junction diverges from the germline segment, which might be a read error. The V gene is TRBV24-1, the J gene TRBJ2-7, with D tentatively TRBD1 or TRBD2 (6 bases each). CDR3 length: 16 amino acids. Germline CDR1 is KGHDR and CDR2 is SFDVKD. DNA for the CDR3: TGTGCCACCAGTGACCTGGGGGGCGGAACCGCCTACGGGCAGTACTTC. Translation gives CATSDLGGGTAYGQYF.

The table lists this clonotype with many counts. The genes are TRBV28 and TRBJ2-1; 7 nucleotides align to TRBD2. Per the germline V gene, CDR1 is MDHEN and CDR2 is SYDVKM. V trimming: 5 bases; J trimming: 8 bases; junction bases outside the gene matches: 9. This CDR3 comprises 14 residues. The CDR3: CASSPGGGEYEQFF. The CDR3 DNA sequence: TGTGCCAGCAGTCCGGGAGGTGGCGAATATGAGCAGTTCTTC.

This clonotype was counted at least ten times. The chain recombines TRBV27 with TRBJ2-7; 9 bases are a match to TRBD1. Germline values: CDR1 MNHEY, CDR2 SMNVEV (reference sequence). The CDR3 covers 13 residues. V dropped 3 bases and J dropped 5; count of bases not matched to a gene: 2. The CDR3 bases are TGTGCCAGCAGTTTGGACAGGGGCCACGAGCAGTACTTC. Its translation is CASSLDRGHEQYF.

This clonotype came up many times. The CDR3 DNA reads as TGTGCCAGCACCCGACAGGGACAGACAAACGAGCAGTACTTC. This sequence encodes CASTRQGQTNEQYF. The chain carries TRBV11-2 and TRBJ2-7; 7 positions match TRBD1. This CDR3 has 14 residues. CDR1 SGHAT and CDR2 FQNNGV come from the germline V gene. The V segment lost 7 bases and the J segment 5 bases; nucleotides outside the gene matches: 11.

This clonotype showed up many times. This sequence joins TRBV5-1 and TRBJ2-1; TRBD1 is a possible D gene (5 bases). The ends were cut back, 3 bases at V and 9 bases at J, with 13 bases in the middle. This CDR3 is built from 13 residues. In germline, CDR1 is SGHRS, CDR2 YFSETQ. The CDR3 region is CASSYRQSGEQFF. CDR3 nucleotides: TGCGCCAGCAGCTATAGACAGTCGGGTGAGCAGTTCTTC.

This clonotype came up a few times. The chain has TRBV2 and TRBJ2-2; 10 nucleotides align to TRBD2. The V and J ends lost 10 bases and 2 bases, in that order; junction bases with no gene match: 7. The germline V gene has CDR1 SNHLY and CDR2 FYNNEI. This CDR3 comprises 15 residues. CDR3 protein: CATYLAGVNTGELFF. In nucleotides, the CDR3 is TGTGCCACCTACCTAGCGGGAGTTAACACCGGGGAGCTGTTTTTT.

This clonotype occurred a few times. A much larger clone sits a single nucleotide away, making a read error possible. The chain recombines TRBV20-1 with TRBJ2-1; D might be TRBD2 (5 bases). CDR1 and CDR2 from the germline V gene are DFQATT and SNEGSKA (reference sequence). The CDR3 length is 18 residues. The CDR3: CSAAGTSITAGSHNEQFF. In nucleotides, the CDR3 is TGCAGTGCCGCGGGCACATCCATAACCGCGGGCTCCCACAATGAGCAGTTCTTC.

This clonotype was observed at least ten times. This chain connects TRBV11-2 to TRBJ1-4; D is undetermined. Germline CDR1 SGHAT, CDR2 FQNNGV. CDR3 length: 15 residues. Trimming took off 5 bases at V and 0 bases at J, with 10 bases between the two ends. The DNA for the CDR3 is TGTGCCAGCAGCGCCAGGACGGCAACTAATGAAAAACTGTTTTTT. Translated: CASSARTATNEKLFF.

This clonotype was observed a few times. The chain recombines TRBV10-3 with TRBJ2-3; 14 bases are shared with TRBD2. J gave up 6 bases and V 11 bases, and 10 bases lay outside the gene matches. CDR1 and CDR2 from the germline V gene are ENHRY and SYGVKD. This CDR3 comprises 15 residues. In nucleotides, the CDR3 is TGTGCCCTTGGACAGGGACTAGCGGGAGACGATACGCAGTATTTT. Amino acid sequence: CALGQGLAGDDTQYF.

The rearrangement uses TRBV4-1 and TRBJ2-7; the match to TRBD2 covers 14 bases. Germline trimming cut 0 bases from V and 3 bases from J; bases unmatched to any gene: 1. CDR1 MGHRA and CDR2 YSYEKL come from the germline V gene. This CDR3 contains 16 residues. Written as DNA, the CDR3 is TGCGCCAGCAGCCAAGAAGGACTAGCGGGGGGCTACGAGCAGTACTTC. Protein: CASSQEGLAGGYEQYF.

This clonotype was seen only a few times. V usage is TRBV11-2 and J usage is TRBJ2-5, with 9 bases identical to TRBD2. Trimming removed 2 bases from V and 5 bases from J; junction bases left unmatched: 6. Germline V gives CDR1 SGHAT, CDR2 FQNNGV. CDR3 size: 15 residues. The CDR3 nucleotides are TGTGCCAGCAGCTTAATGGCTAGCGGGAAGGAGACCCAGTACTTC. Translation gives CASSLMASGKETQYF.

There are many counts of this clonotype. This chain joins TRBV7-6 and TRBJ1-4; 9 bases fit TRBD1. CDR3 length: 17 residues. V was pared by 1 base and J by 5 bases, with 8 bases of the junction left unmatched. Germline V CDR1 and CDR2: SGHVS, FNYEAQ. As DNA, the CDR3 is TGTGCCAGCAGCTTAGAAGCAGCCGGGACAGGGAATGAAAAACTGTTTTTT. Its translation: CASSLEAAGTGNEKLFF.

This clonotype was picked up many times. The V call is TRBV3-1, the J call TRBJ1-5, with 7 bases aligning to TRBD1. Trimming removed 0 bases from V and 4 bases from J; junction bases left unmatched: 3. Germline V lookup: CDR1 LGHDT, CDR2 YNNKEL (reference sequence). The CDR3 covers 15 residues. The chain's CDR3 is CASSQDTRGNQPQHF. CDR3 nucleotide sequence: TGTGCCAGCAGCCAAGATACCAGGGGGAATCAGCCCCAGCATTTT.

Many counts were recorded for this clonotype. J is TRBJ2-7 and V is TRBV12-3 or TRBV12-4, with TRBD1 matching 8 bases. The J segment lost 2 bases and the V segment lost 6 bases, leaving 6 bases of the junction unmatched. This CDR3 has 14 residues. The CDR3 DNA reads as TGTGCCAGCAGGTCACGGACAGGGCCCTACGAGCAGTACTTC. Translating it yields CASRSRTGPYEQYF.